This note documents a single T cell receptor beta chain sequence. Its antigen is still unknown. Base qualities were left out, and no much larger clone turns up one base away. The source of the sample is a study of cytomegalovirus exposure and HLA in healthy donors (TCRdb year 2017). Regarding the study in general: The 500 to 800 repertoires of the first cohort and the approximately 130 validation repertoires were produced on the same platform, according to a later analysis. Besides the first cohort of roughly 640 subjects, a separate validation cohort made up of 95 to 150 different subjects was used. The aim of the study was to test whether cataloging public T cell receptors could identify signatures of past pathogen exposure. The study combined high-throughput TCR immunosequencing, statistical association of individual TCRs with disease status, and machine learning to predict cytomegalovirus infection status.

Based on the germline V gene, the CDR1 and CDR2 sequences are MDHEN and SYDVKM. Between the V and J ends, shortened by 4 bases and 3 bases respectively, the junction contains 13 bases. Including cysteine and phenylalanine, the CDR3 has 14 amino acids. The DNA shown is the 42-base CDR3, in frame from base 1. Broader findings and caveats from the paper: Subsequent analysis determined that TCRs grouped into clusters in the first cohort also showed a tendency toward co-occurrence across the 130 or so validation repertoires, and 94% of cluster scores exceeded 0. Across donors, most TCR sequences were observed very rarely, whereas some public TCRs were present in many individuals. The study gave a list of over 150 TCR beta chains associated with cytomegalovirus. Three of the identified cytomegalovirus-associated TCR beta chains were confirmed in vitro to be specific for cytomegalovirus antigens. The authors suggested that the approach could potentially be generalized to other disease states and immunological phenotypes. The classifier was reported to diagnose cytomegalovirus status with high specificity and sensitivity in both the original and validation cohorts. A later analysis had no HLA typing for the validation cohort, so co-occurrence there was scored across all 130 or so repertoires.

The library was built by means of the immunoSEQ multiplex PCR assay. As for the authors' bioinformatics: A statistical classification framework was built for diagnosing cytomegalovirus status from the catalog of TCR beta chain sequences. The clones in this table, taken by TCRdb from immuneACCESS, are in-frame only. Not every clone is retained; where verified, under half of the shortfall comes from an unresolved V gene, and the cause of the rest is unknown. The V and J calls and clone size come from that table; D and trimming were worked out from the DNA. Across this sample there are around 180,000 clones, with around 84% seen only once. Of the sample, about 7% falls within the top ten clones. The donors were included in the validation cohort of roughly 130 subjects, a group kept apart from the approximately 670-subject first cohort.

The receptor's source is a man aged 18 to 35 in good health and CMV-seropositive. Recombination linked TRBV28 to TRBJ2-7, and perhaps TRBD1 as D gene, on 6 matching bases. Sequences were obtained from PBMCs. For the CDR3, the sequence is CASSSLTGFYEQYF. The DNA sequence is given as TGTGCCAGCAGTTCCTTAACAGGGTTCTACGAGCAGTACTTC. Supplemented by the reference TRBV28 and TRBJ2-7 proteins around the CDR3, the complete variable domain is DVKVTQSSRYLVKRTGEKVFLECVQDMDHENMFWYRQDPGLGLRLIYFSYDVKMKEKGDIPEGYSVSREKKERFSLILESASTNQTSMYLCASSSLTGFYEQYFGPGTRLTVT.